These 10 T cell receptor beta chains share one sample of origin, sequenced in a study of blood T cell repertoires in COVID-19. Here immunoSEQ multiplex PCR was the method, and the copy in TCRdb shows in-frame clones only, minus some. The data contain around 180,000 clones, about 87% of them singletons. Sample: peripheral blood. Receptor source: a man between 60 and 75 years old with acute or convalescent COVID-19.

This chain joins TRBV6-2 or TRBV6-3 and TRBJ2-1; D ambiguous. CDR3 length: 12 residues. Germline CDR1 is MNHEY and CDR2 is SVGEGT. Trimming took off 2 bases at V and 6 bases at J, with 5 bases between the two ends. The CDR3 DNA follows: TGTGCCAGCAGTTACAAGCGCAATGAGCAGTTCTTC. This encodes CASSYKRNEQFF.

This chain uses TRBV6-5 with TRBJ2-1; TRBD1 agrees at 10 bases. The CDR3 sequence is 13 residues long. V trimming: 5 bases; J trimming: 10 bases; junction bases outside the gene matches: 5. Germline CDR1 and CDR2: MNHEY and SVGAGI. CDR3 nucleotide sequence: TGTGCCAGCAGTCGGGACAGGGGCGGCGAGCAGTTCTTC. Encoded protein: CASSRDRGGEQFF.

This chain uses TRBV2 with TRBJ2-2; 8 bases agree with TRBD2. CDR3 length: 15 amino acids. CDR1 and CDR2 from the germline V gene are SNHLY and FYNNEI. V was clipped by 7 bases and J by 4 bases; unmatched bases: 8. DNA for the CDR3: TGTGCCAGCATTGCGACTAGCGCTGGCACCGGGGAGCTGTTTTTT. This encodes CASIATSAGTGELFF.

The J gene is TRBJ1-6, the V gene TRBV6-5; no definite D call. In germline, CDR1 is MNHEY, CDR2 SVGAGI. The CDR3 is 13 amino acids. Trimming cost V 2 bases and J 7 bases, with 6 bases left between them. CDR3 protein: CASSYPGNSPLHF. The CDR3 DNA follows: TGTGCCAGCAGTTACCCGGGGAATTCACCCCTCCACTTT.

This chain links TRBV6-5 with TRBJ2-2, with 7 positions matching TRBD1. The CDR3 has 16 amino acids. Germline V gene data show CDR1 as MNHEY and CDR2 as SVGAGI. Trimming removed 2 bases from V and 4 bases from J; junction bases left unmatched: 7. CDR3 region: CASSYETGSGTGELFF. For the CDR3, the DNA is TGTGCCAGCAGTTACGAGACAGGGTCGGGCACCGGGGAGCTGTTTTTT.

This clone showed up just once. The chain has TRBV29-1 and TRBJ2-3; weak D call: TRBD1 (6 bases). This CDR3 spans 17 amino acids. The germline gives CDR1 SQVTM, CDR2 ANQGSEA. The V and J ends lost 0 bases and 0 bases respectively, with 16 bases between them. This chain's CDR3 is CSVEDQLGQGSTDTQYF. The DNA for the CDR3 is TGCAGCGTTGAAGATCAACTCGGGCAGGGGAGCACAGATACGCAGTATTTT.

This chain joins TRBV7-3 and TRBJ1-1; possibly TRBD1 for D (6 bases). From germline, CDR1 is SGHTA and CDR2 FQGTGA. V lost 5 bases and J lost 3, with 13 bases in between. The CDR3 extends over 14 amino acids. The CDR3, as DNA: TGTGCCAGCAGCGTACAGGGATTGGACACTGAAGCTTTCTTT. This encodes CASSVQGLDTEAFF.

The V gene is TRBV9, the J gene TRBJ1-1, with a weak D call TRBD1 (5 bases). This CDR3 spans 16 amino acids. V was clipped by 0 bases and J by 4 bases, with 16 bases between them. CDR1 is SGDLS, CDR2 YYNGEE, per germline. CDR3 amino acids: CASSVATGGVGTEAFF. For the CDR3, the DNA is TGTGCCAGCAGCGTAGCTACGGGAGGGGTCGGCACTGAAGCTTTCTTT. Full variable domain (rest looked up from reference TRBV9 and TRBJ1-1): DSGVTQTPKHLITATGQRVTLRCSPRSGDLSVYWYQQSLDQGLQFLIQYYNGEERAKGNILERFSAQQFPDLHSELNLSSLELGDSALYFCASSVATGGVGTEAFFGQGTRLTVV.

The CDR3 protein is CASSIAGQLMNTEAFF. CDR3 coding DNA: TGTGCCAGTAGTATAGCGGGACAGCTGATGAACACTGAAGCTTTCTTT. The chain combines TRBV19 with TRBJ1-1, with 7 positions matching TRBD1. V was pared by 1 base and J by 0 bases, with 5 bases of the junction left unmatched. The CDR3 extends over 16 amino acids. The germline V gene encodes CDR1 LNHDA and CDR2 SQIVND (reference sequence). The full variable domain, completed using reference TRBV19 and TRBJ1-1, is DGGITQSPKYLFRKEGQNVTLSCEQNLNHDAMYWYRQDPGQGLRLIYYSQIVNDFQKGDIAEGYSVSREKKESFPLTVTSAQKNPTAFYLCASSIAGQLMNTEAFFGQGTRLTVV.

This clone was picked up one time. The chain couples TRBV11-3 to TRBJ1-4, with D hard to call. The V end was cut by 6 bases, the J end by 0 bases, with 8 bases between. CDR1 is SGHNT and CDR2 is YENEEA in the germline V gene. The CDR3 is 14 residues long. The CDR3 DNA is TGTGCCAGCAGTACTTTTGCAACTAATGAAAAACTGTTTTTT. Translating it yields CASSTFATNEKLFF.